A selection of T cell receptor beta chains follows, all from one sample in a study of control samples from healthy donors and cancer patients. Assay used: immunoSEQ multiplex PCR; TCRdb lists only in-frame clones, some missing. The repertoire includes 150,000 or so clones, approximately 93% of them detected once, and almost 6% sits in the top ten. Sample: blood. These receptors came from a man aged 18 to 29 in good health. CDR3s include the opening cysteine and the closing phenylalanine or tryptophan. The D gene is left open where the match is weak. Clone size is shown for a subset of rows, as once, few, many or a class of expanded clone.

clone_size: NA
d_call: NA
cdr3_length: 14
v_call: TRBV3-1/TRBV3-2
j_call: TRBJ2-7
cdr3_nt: TGTGCCAGCAGCCACGCCGGGGCTACCTACGAGCAGTACTTC
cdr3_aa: CASSHAGATYEQYF

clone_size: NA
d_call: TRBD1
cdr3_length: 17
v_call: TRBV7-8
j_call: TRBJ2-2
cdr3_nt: TGTGCCAGCAGCGCCCCCTCCGGGACAGCGAACACCGGGGAGCTGTTTTTT
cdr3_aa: CASSAPSGTANTGELFF

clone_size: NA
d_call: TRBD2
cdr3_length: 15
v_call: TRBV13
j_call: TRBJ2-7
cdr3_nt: TGTGCCAGCAGCTCGACGGGGAGGGGCGGAAACGAGCAGTACTTC
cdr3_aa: CASSSTGRGGNEQYF

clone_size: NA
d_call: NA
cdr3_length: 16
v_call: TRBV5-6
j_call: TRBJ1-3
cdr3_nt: TGTGCCAGCAGCTTGGATTTCCGGGACTCTGGAAACACCATATATTTT
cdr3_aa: CASSLDFRDSGNTIYF

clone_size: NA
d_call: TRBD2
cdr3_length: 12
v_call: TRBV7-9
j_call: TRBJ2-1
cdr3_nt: TGTGCCTCTAATCGGGGGGGCAATGAGCAGTTCTTC
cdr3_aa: CASNRGGNEQFF

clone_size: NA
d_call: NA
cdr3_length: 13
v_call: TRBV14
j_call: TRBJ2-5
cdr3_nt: TGTGCCAGCAGCCAACGGGCCGTAGGGACCCAGTACTTC
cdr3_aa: CASSQRAVGTQYF

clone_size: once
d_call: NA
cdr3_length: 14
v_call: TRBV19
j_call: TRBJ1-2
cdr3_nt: TGTGCCAGTAGTCCCCGGACAGTCAAATATGGCTACACCTTC
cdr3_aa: CASSPRTVKYGYTF

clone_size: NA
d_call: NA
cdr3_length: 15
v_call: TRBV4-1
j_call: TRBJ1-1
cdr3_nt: TGCGCCAGCCGGGATGTGGGGGTCGGCGACACTGAAGCTTTCTTT
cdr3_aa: CASRDVGVGDTEAFF

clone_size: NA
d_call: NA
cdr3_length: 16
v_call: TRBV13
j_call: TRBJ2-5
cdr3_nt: TGTGCCAGCAGCTTAGGCTTTGCTGCCAGGGCAGAGACCCAGTACTTC
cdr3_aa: CASSLGFAARAETQYF

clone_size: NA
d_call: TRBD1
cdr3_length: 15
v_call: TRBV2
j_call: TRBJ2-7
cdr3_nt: TGTGCCAGCACCCCCCGGACAGGGATCGGGGGCGAGCAGTACTTC
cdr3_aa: CASTPRTGIGGEQYF

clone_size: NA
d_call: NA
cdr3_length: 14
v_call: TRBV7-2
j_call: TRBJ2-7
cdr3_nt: TGTGCCAGCACTGTCAGACAGGCGTCCTACGAGCAGTACTTC
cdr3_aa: CASTVRQASYEQYF

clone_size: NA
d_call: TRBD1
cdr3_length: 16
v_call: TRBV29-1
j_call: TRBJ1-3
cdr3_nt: TGCAGCGCCTTCGTTCGGGACAGGAAGTCTGGAAACACCATATATTTT
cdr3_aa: CSAFVRDRKSGNTIYF